The 27 T cell receptor beta chains below were found in one sample sequenced in a study of blood T cells in healthy people across ages. Next came a second PCR, run for roughly 6 to 11 cycles, which used a sample-barcoded 5' primer along with a J-beta primer mix. TCRdb used MiXCR to reprocess the 5' RACE reads, holding one entry per CDR3 protein. Among roughly 500,000 distinct CDR3 sequences listed, approximately 25% were seen once. These same data were also listed under a study on T cells of mothers and their children.

Sequencing was done on a sample of blood. These receptors came from a boy younger than 18 in good health.

On this clonotype: The junction differs from germline at one of its ends, possibly a read error. The genes are TRBV3-1 and TRBJ1-5; 9 bases match TRBD1. This CDR3 has 11 residues. The germline V gene encodes CDR1 LGHDT and CDR2 YNNKEL (reference sequence). CDR3 region: CASSQGDRVHF. The DNA for the CDR3 is TGTGCCAGCAGCCAGGGGGACAGGGTCCACTTT. The full variable domain, completed using reference TRBV3-1 and TRBJ1-5, is DTAVSQTPKYLVTQMGNDKSIKCEQNLGHDTMYWYKQDSKKFLKIMFSYNNKELIINETVPNRFSPKSPDKAHLNLHINSLELGDSAVYFCASSQGDRVHFGDGTRLSIL.

This clonotype turned up a few times. This chain links TRBV29-1 with TRBJ1-2; a possible D gene is TRBD1 (5 bases). The germline V and J ends were trimmed by 2 bases and 10 bases, with 17 bases remaining between them. The CDR3 is 13 amino acids. From germline, CDR1 is SQVTM and CDR2 ANQGSEA. This chain's CDR3 is CSVERPGFGAYTF. The CDR3 DNA follows: TGCAGCGTTGAACGTCCGGGGTTCGGGGCCTACACCTTC.

The V call is TRBV9, the J call TRBJ2-6, with unresolved D. V shed 1 base and J shed 4 bases, with 9 bases lying between them. The CDR3 consists of 15 residues. From germline, CDR1 is SGDLS and CDR2 YYNGEE. As DNA, the CDR3 is TGTGCCAGCAGCGTATCTCCCGCGGGGGCCAACGTCCTGACTTTC. This codes for CASSVSPAGANVLTF.

This clonotype was detected many times. V is TRBV5-1 and J is TRBJ2-1; TRBD2 agrees at 8 bases. Germline V gives CDR1 SGHRS, CDR2 YFSETQ. The trim removed 3 bases at V and 1 base at J, leaving 3 bases unmatched. The CDR3 is made up of 15 amino acids. The CDR3: CASSSGGESYNEQFF. The CDR3 region has the DNA TGCGCCAGCAGCTCCGGGGGGGAATCCTACAATGAGCAGTTCTTC.

This clonotype was seen a handful of times. The V gene is TRBV7-2, the J gene TRBJ2-3, with D perhaps assigned TRBD1 or TRBD2 (5 bases each). V lost 2 bases and J lost 7, with 16 bases in between. Germline lookup yields CDR1 SGHTA and CDR2 FQGNSA. The CDR3 is 15 amino acids. The CDR3 loop reads CASSLRGTGRNTQYF. The CDR3 DNA reads as TGTGCCAGCAGCTTACGAGGGACGGGTCGAAATACGCAGTATTTT.

This clonotype has just a few counts. The chain is built from TRBV20-1 and TRBJ2-4, with D possibly being TRBD1 (6 bases). This CDR3 spans 12 amino acids. The germline V gene encodes CDR1 DFQATT and CDR2 SNEGSKA (reference sequence). The ends were cut back, 6 bases at V and 5 bases at J, with 11 bases in the middle. CDR3 in DNA: TGCAGTGCACCCCGGACAGAAAACATTCAGTACTTC. Translated: CSAPRTENIQYF.

The chain joins TRBV3-1 to TRBJ1-2; D remains ambiguous. This CDR3 region has 13 residues. CDR1 is LGHDT and CDR2 is YNNKEL in the germline V gene (reference sequence). V gave up 4 bases and J gave up 4 bases, with 10 bases separating them. The CDR3 here is CASSPAAFYGYTF. CDR3 DNA: TGTGCCAGCAGCCCCGCAGCGTTCTATGGCTACACCTTC.

This clonotype was picked up many times. The V and J genes are TRBV7-2 and TRBJ2-5, with no clear D. The V gene lost 5 bases and the J gene lost 2 bases, with 15 bases spanning the gap. The CDR3 extends over 15 amino acids. CDR1 SGHTA and CDR2 FQGNSA come from the germline V gene. The CDR3 sequence is CASSQYLGQQETQYF. The CDR3 bases are TGTGCCAGCAGCCAATATTTGGGTCAGCAAGAGACCCAGTACTTC.

This clonotype was observed a handful of times. The genes are TRBV6-2 or TRBV6-3 and TRBJ2-2; D not certain. The ends were cut back, 6 bases at V and 6 bases at J, with 11 bases in the middle. The V gene's germline CDR1 is MNHEY and CDR2 SVGEGT. The CDR3 is 13 amino acids. The CDR3 sequence is CASSRYYAGELFF. The CDR3 DNA is TGTGCCAGCAGCCGATACTATGCCGGGGAGCTGTTTTTT.

This clonotype appeared a few times. The chain combines TRBV9 with TRBJ1-2; 9 bases agree with TRBD1. Trimming cost V 7 bases and J 4 bases; bases outside gene matches: 5. The V gene's germline CDR1 is SGDLS and CDR2 YYNGEE. This CDR3 contains 13 residues. CDR3 DNA: TGTGCCAGCGCCACGGGACAGGGCTATGGCTACACCTTC. Translated, it gives CASATGQGYGYTF. The complete variable domain, with remaining parts taken from reference TRBV9 and TRBJ1-2, reads DSGVTQTPKHLITATGQRVTLRCSPRSGDLSVYWYQQSLDQGLQFLIQYYNGEERAKGNILERFSAQQFPDLHSELNLSSLELGDSALYFCASATGQGYGYTFGSGTRLTVV.

The V gene is TRBV6-5, the J gene TRBJ1-6; D remains unclear. The CDR3 spans 17 residues. Germline lookup yields CDR1 MNHEY and CDR2 SVGAGI. Trimming pared 2 bases from V and 9 bases from J, leaving 20 bases between. The CDR3 coding sequence is TGTGCCAGCAGTTACGCCGATTTTCTCGGACCCACTTCACCCCTCCACTTT. Amino acid sequence: CASSYADFLGPTSPLHF.

The chain joins TRBV28 to TRBJ1-2, with 8 bases that match TRBD1. Looked up from germline, CDR1 is MDHEN and CDR2 is SYDVKM. V lost 3 bases, J lost 8 bases, and 8 bases stayed unmatched. The CDR3 runs 14 residues. The CDR3 bases are TGTGCCAGCAGTTTCCGCCTACAGGGGGGAGGCTACACCTTC. Translation gives CASSFRLQGGGYTF.

This chain links TRBV7-2 with TRBJ2-2; 9 nucleotides agree with TRBD2. The V and J ends lost 3 bases and 4 bases, in that order; junction bases with no gene match: 6. The V gene's germline CDR1 is SGHTA and CDR2 FQGNSA. The CDR3 covers 16 residues. CDR3 protein: CASSLNSGRGTGELFF. In DNA form, the CDR3 reads TGTGCCAGCAGCTTGAATAGCGGGAGAGGCACCGGGGAGCTGTTTTTT. The full variable domain, with the rest looked up from reference TRBV7-2 and TRBJ2-2, is GAGVSQSPSNKVTEKGKDVELRCDPISGHTALYWYRQSLGQGLEFLIYFQGNSAPDKSGLPSDRFSAERTGGSVSTLTIQRTQQEDSAVYLCASSLNSGRGTGELFFGEGSRLTVL.

The chain joins TRBV7-2 to TRBJ2-1; D is undetermined. This CDR3 contains 11 residues. V lost 5 bases and J 12 bases, leaving 11 bases between the germline ends. Germline lookup yields CDR1 SGHTA and CDR2 FQGNSA. Here the CDR3 DNA reads TGTGCCAGCAGCCAGGCGCTAGGGCAGTTCTTC. Protein: CASSQALGQFF.

This chain uses TRBV20-1 with TRBJ1-1, with TRBD1 matching over 8 bases. The germline V gene encodes CDR1 DFQATT and CDR2 SNEGSKA (reference sequence). CDR3 size: 18 residues. V shed 3 bases and J 4 bases; nucleotides not matched to a gene: 19. The DNA of the CDR3 is TGCAGTGCTAGGGGCCCTACGGACAGGGTTAGGCTGGGCACTGAAGCTTTCTTT. Translation: CSARGPTDRVRLGTEAFF.

This clonotype was observed once. This chain's CDR3 is CASSTRQLVATNEKLFF. The CDR3 DNA reads as TGTGCCAGCAGCACCAGACAGCTAGTTGCAACTAATGAAAAACTGTTTTTT. The gene calls are TRBV13 and TRBJ1-4; D is perhaps TRBD1 (5 bases). The V end was cut by 5 bases, the J end by 0 bases, with 16 bases between. Germline V gene sequence: CDR1 PRHDT, CDR2 FYEKMQ (reference sequence). This CDR3 has 17 residues.

There are a few counts of this clonotype. This chain links TRBV29-1 with TRBJ2-3, with D perhaps matching TRBD1 (5 bases). Germline assignment: CDR1 SQVTM and CDR2 ANQGSEA. V lost 3 bases to trimming and J lost 2 bases, with 24 bases between them. The CDR3 is made up of 18 amino acids. CDR3 residues: CSVEAQGLDVVNTDTQYF. CDR3 DNA sequence: TGCAGCGTTGAGGCGCAGGGCCTCGATGTTGTAAACACAGATACGCAGTATTTT.

This clonotype has only a few counts. This rearrangement joins TRBV9 to TRBJ2-1; D is perhaps TRBD2 (5 bases). CDR3 size: 16 residues. Germline V CDR1 and CDR2: SGDLS, YYNGEE. V was trimmed by 0 bases and J by 8 bases, leaving 18 bases between them. The CDR3 coding sequence is TGTGCCAGCAGCGTAGGGGTGATTGGAGCGGTGGATGAGCAGTTCTTC. Translating gives CASSVGVIGAVDEQFF. Variable domain in full (rest from reference TRBV9 and TRBJ2-1): DSGVTQTPKHLITATGQRVTLRCSPRSGDLSVYWYQQSLDQGLQFLIQYYNGEERAKGNILERFSAQQFPDLHSELNLSSLELGDSALYFCASSVGVIGAVDEQFFGPGTRLTVL.

This clonotype was detected a few times. The chain recombines TRBV4-1 with TRBJ2-5, with 9 bases aligning to TRBD1. The CDR3 sequence is 17 residues long. CDR1 and CDR2 (germline): MGHRA, YSYEKL. V shed 0 bases and J 2 bases; nucleotides not matched to a gene: 7. CDR3 sequence (DNA): TGCGCCAGCAGCCAAGACCGAGGGACAGGGATTCAAGAGACCCAGTACTTC. The encoded protein is CASSQDRGTGIQETQYF.

This clonotype was seen at least ten times. Its ends do not fully match the called genes, so a read error is possible. The rearrangement links TRBV5-1 to TRBJ2-3; D call uncertain. The CDR3 loop spans 13 amino acids. Germline V gene data show CDR1 as SGHRS and CDR2 as YFSETQ. The CDR3 nucleotides read TGTGCCAGCAGCTTAGGTGGCACAGATACGCAGTATTTT. It specifies CASSLGGTDTQYF.

A few counts support this clonotype. A much bigger clone sits one base away, suggesting this may be a read error. The rearrangement joins TRBV6-2 or TRBV6-3 to TRBJ2-7; 7 positions match TRBD1. The germline V gene encodes CDR1 MNHEY and CDR2 SVGEGT. V was pared by 6 bases and J by 3 bases, with 5 bases of the junction left unmatched. The length of the CDR3 is 13 residues. CDR3 in amino acids: CASRPGTDYEQYF. The CDR3 coding sequence is TGTGCCAGCAGACCCGGGACAGACTACGAGCAGTACTTC.

The rearrangement joins TRBV9 to TRBJ2-5; D might be TRBD1 (5 bases). The assigned J gene may be wrong: the sequence end matches TRBJ2-7 better. Germline V gene lookup returns CDR1 SGDLS and CDR2 YYNGEE. This CDR3 spans 13 amino acids. The CDR3 region has the DNA TGTGCCAGCAGCGGGGGCCCAAACTACGAGCAGTACTTC. It translates to CASSGGPNYEQYF.

The genes are TRBV6-6 and TRBJ1-3; 8 nucleotides match TRBD1. The J segment lost 6 bases and the V segment lost 7 bases, leaving 8 bases of the junction unmatched. The CDR3 runs to 14 residues. CDR1 is MNHNY, CDR2 SVGAGI, per germline (reference sequence). CDR3 region: CASNRGQGANTIYF. Here the CDR3 DNA reads TGTGCCAGCAACCGAGGACAGGGAGCAAACACCATATATTTT.

The chain joins TRBV28 to TRBJ2-1, with 10 bases identical to TRBD2. With 2 bases clipped from V and 5 bases from J, the junction kept 15 bases outside the gene matches. Germline V gene data show CDR1 as MDHEN and CDR2 as SYDVKM. CDR3 size: 19 residues. The CDR3 DNA is TGTGCCAGCAGTTTAGTCGGTCTTCTAGCGGGAGTAAACCACAATGAGCAGTTCTTC. Its translation is CASSLVGLLAGVNHNEQFF.

V and J are TRBV5-1 and TRBJ2-7, with TRBD2 identical over 13 bases. The trim removed 6 bases at V and 2 bases at J, leaving 11 bases unmatched. Germline V gives CDR1 SGHRS, CDR2 YFSETQ. There are 17 residues in the CDR3. The CDR3 protein is CASNPGLAGLLTYEQYF. The CDR3 nucleotides are TGCGCCAGCAACCCGGGACTAGCGGGGCTTCTAACCTACGAGCAGTACTTC.

This clonotype was found many times. The chain joins TRBV28 to TRBJ2-3, with D possibly matching TRBD2 (6 bases). CDR3 length equals 15 residues. Trimming pared 5 bases from V and 2 bases from J, leaving 14 bases between. CDR1 is MDHEN and CDR2 is SYDVKM in the germline V gene. CDR3 nucleotides: TGTGCCAGCAGTACTATAGCGGAGAACACAGATACGCAGTATTTT. It codes for CASSTIAENTDTQYF.

V gene TRBV20-1 combines with J gene TRBJ1-5; possibly TRBD1 for D (6 bases). The CDR3 sequence is 13 residues long. Per germline, CDR1 DFQATT and CDR2 SNEGSKA (reference sequence). With 3 bases removed from V and 5 bases from J, the gap between germline ends came to 11 bases. The CDR3 spells CSASRGAHQPQHF. CDR3 sequence (DNA): TGCAGTGCTAGCCGGGGGGCCCATCAGCCCCAGCATTTT.